These 25 T cell receptor beta chains share one sample of origin, sequenced in a study of blood T cell repertoires in COVID-19. Produced via immunoSEQ multiplex PCR; TCRdb's table is partial and in-frame only. Of about 120,000 clones listed, 75% to 90% are singletons. Sequencing input: peripheral blood. The origin of the receptors is a man between 35 and 55 years old with acute or convalescent COVID-19.

This clone occurred a few times. This chain connects TRBV4-3 to TRBJ2-7; D not resolved. Between the trimmed V and J ends, which lost 1 base and 6 bases, there was a span of 10 bases. The CDR3 runs 13 residues. In germline, CDR1 is LGHNA, CDR2 YSLEER. The CDR3 coding sequence is TGCGCCAGCAGCCAAGGATTTGCCGGCGAGCAGTACTTC. Its protein is CASSQGFAGEQYF.

V and J are TRBV9 and TRBJ1-3; D might be TRBD1 (6 bases). V was pared by 4 bases and J by 3 bases, with 11 bases between. The germline CDR1 and CDR2 sequences are SGDLS and YYNGEE. CDR3 size: 14 residues. The CDR3 spells CASSSQGRGNTIYF. The CDR3 DNA follows: TGTGCCAGCAGCTCACAGGGTCGTGGAAACACCATATATTTT.

CDR3 in amino acids: CASSQSRWAGSGVRPQHF. CDR3 coding DNA: TGTGCCAGCAGCCAATCCCGCTGGGCGGGGTCCGGGGTGCGGCCCCAGCATTTT. The chain has TRBV16 and TRBJ1-5; no clear D gene. The CDR3 runs 18 residues. Germline CDR1 reads KGHSY; CDR2 reads FQNENV. Trimming removed 0 bases from V and 9 bases from J, with 24 bases in between.

This clone was seen a few times. Here the CDR3 reads CASSLDREEDRVFYEQYF. CDR3 in DNA: TGTGCCAGCAGCTTAGATCGCGAGGAGGACAGGGTTTTTTACGAGCAGTACTTC. This sequence joins TRBV11-3 and TRBJ2-7, with 8 nucleotides matching TRBD1. Looked up from germline, CDR1 is SGHNT and CDR2 is YENEEA. After removal of 0 bases from V and 4 bases from J, the junction contained 14 bases not matched to a gene. The CDR3 sequence is 18 residues long.

The rearrangement uses TRBV5-4 and TRBJ1-5; D gene ambiguous. Germline V lookup: CDR1 SGHNT, CDR2 YYREEE (reference sequence). V lost 2 bases and J lost 5, with 14 bases in between. This CDR3 is 15 amino acids long. Here the CDR3 reads CASSLGLGGHQPQHF. In nucleotides, the CDR3 is TGTGCCAGCAGCTTAGGTCTGGGCGGGCATCAGCCCCAGCATTTT. Variable domain in full (rest from reference TRBV5-4 and TRBJ1-5): ETGVTQSPTHLIKTRGQQVTLRCSSQSGHNTVSWYQQALGQGPQFIFQYYREEENGRGNFPPRFSGLQFPNYSSELNVNALELDDSALYLCASSLGLGGHQPQHFGDGTRLSIL.

A note on this clone: The sample holds other DNA sequences that translate to the same CDR3. The chain couples TRBV3-1 (or the pseudogene TRBV3-2) to TRBJ1-1; D gene unclear. V was pared by 3 bases and J by 4 bases, with 9 bases between. Germline CDR1 reads LGHDT; CDR2 reads YNNKEL (reference sequence). There are 13 residues in the CDR3. CDR3 amino acids: CASSQGRGTEAFF. The CDR3 DNA is TGTGCCAGCAGCCAGGGGAGAGGCACTGAAGCTTTCTTT.

This chain uses TRBV6-5 with TRBJ1-1; D gene ambiguous. The CDR3 covers 11 residues. CDR1 and CDR2 (germline): MNHEY, SVGAGI. V shed 7 bases and J shed 10 bases, with 13 bases lying between them. The CDR3 region is CASNRLVGAFF. The CDR3 region has the DNA TGTGCCAGCAATCGACTTGTCGGAGCTTTCTTT.

V gene TRBV2 combines with J gene TRBJ1-5; the D gene is possibly TRBD1 (6 bases). CDR1 is SNHLY, CDR2 FYNNEI, per germline. The CDR3 is made up of 16 amino acids. V lost 5 bases to trimming and J lost 0 bases, with 14 bases between them. CDR3 nucleotide sequence: TGTGCCAGCAGTTCCGACAGGAAGTCTAGCAATCAGCCCCAGCATTTT. Its translation is CASSSDRKSSNQPQHF.

The chain recombines TRBV27 with TRBJ2-1; 10 bases are shared with TRBD2. Germline V lookup: CDR1 MNHEY, CDR2 SMNVEV (reference sequence). Trimming took 4 bases from V and 0 from J; bases not matched to a gene: 15. The CDR3 has 20 amino acids. CDR3 residues: CASSSLYSGRPLSSYNEQFF. CDR3 DNA: TGTGCCAGCAGTTCCCTATATAGCGGGAGGCCCCTAAGCTCCTACAATGAGCAGTTCTTC.

The J gene is TRBJ2-2, the V gene TRBV6-6; perhaps TRBD1 as D (5 bases). V gave up 7 bases and J gave up 3 bases, with 12 bases separating them. CDR1 MNHNY and CDR2 SVGAGI come from the germline V gene (reference sequence). The CDR3 is 14 amino acids. CDR3 in DNA: TGTGCCAGCAAAGTAGGGGATGACACCGGGGAGCTGTTTTTT. Protein sequence: CASKVGDDTGELFF.

V usage is TRBV4-3 and J usage is TRBJ2-3; 8 bases agree with TRBD1. CDR3 length: 15 amino acids. The germline CDR1 and CDR2 sequences are LGHNA and YSLEER. V shed 1 base and J 5 bases; nucleotides not matched to a gene: 5. The CDR3 is CASSQAGTGQDTQYF. The CDR3 coding sequence is TGCGCCAGCAGCCAAGCCGGGACAGGACAAGATACGCAGTATTTT.

The chain carries TRBV19 and TRBJ2-7; perhaps TRBD2 as D (6 bases). Germline lookup yields CDR1 LNHDA and CDR2 SQIVND (reference sequence). There are 13 residues in the CDR3. Between the trimmed V and J ends, which lost 4 bases and 3 bases, there was a span of 10 bases. In DNA form, the CDR3 reads TGTGCCAGTAGTAGTGGAGGGCGCTACGAGCAGTACTTC. Translation: CASSSGGRYEQYF.

This clone showed up just a few times. V gene TRBV13 combines with J gene TRBJ1-5; D possibly corresponds to TRBD1 (6 bases). CDR1 PRHDT and CDR2 FYEKMQ come from the germline V gene (reference sequence). Trimming took off 1 base at V and 1 base at J, with 8 bases between the two ends. The CDR3 is 15 amino acids. CDR3 sequence: CASSLARGSNQPQHF. The DNA of the CDR3 is TGTGCCAGCAGCTTAGCCAGGGGAAGCAATCAGCCCCAGCATTTT. The full variable domain, with the rest looked up from reference TRBV13 and TRBJ1-5, is AAGVIQSPRHLIKEKRETATLKCYPIPRHDTVYWYQQGPGQDPQFLISFYEKMQSDKGSIPDRFSAQQFSDYHSELNMSSLELGDSALYFCASSLARGSNQPQHFGDGTRLSIL.

The chain employs TRBV5-1 and TRBJ1-5, with D possibly TRBD1 on 5 matching bases. The CDR3 covers 15 residues. V dropped 5 bases and J dropped 0 bases, with 12 bases sitting between them. The germline V gene has CDR1 SGHRS and CDR2 YFSETQ. CDR3 region: CASRQDTNSNQPQHF. Here the CDR3 DNA reads TGCGCCAGCAGACAGGACACGAATAGCAATCAGCCCCAGCATTTT.

The CDR3 protein is CAIRTEANYGYTF. The CDR3 DNA is TGTGCCATCAGGACAGAGGCTAACTATGGCTACACCTTC. The chain couples TRBV10-3 to TRBJ1-2; perhaps TRBD1 as D (5 bases). Germline-derived CDR1 and CDR2 are ENHRY and SYGVKD. Trimming took off 6 bases at V and 0 bases at J, with 8 bases between the two ends. This CDR3 is built from 13 residues.

This chain connects TRBV2 to TRBJ2-3; possible D gene TRBD2, 6 bases. The CDR3 is made up of 14 amino acids. The germline V gene encodes CDR1 SNHLY and CDR2 FYNNEI. V was pared by 7 bases and J by 3 bases, with 14 bases between. In DNA form, the CDR3 reads TGTGCCAGCACCAGGAGGGACGGGACAGATACGCAGTATTTT. Residues: CASTRRDGTDTQYF.

The chain joins TRBV5-1 to TRBJ2-2, with D hard to call. This CDR3 is built from 14 residues. Per germline, CDR1 SGHRS and CDR2 YFSETQ. Trimming left V 3 bases short and J 1 base short, with 7 bases between. The CDR3 DNA reads TGCGCCAGCAGCTGGCCCCGGAACACCGGGGAGCTGTTTTTT. Its protein is CASSWPRNTGELFF.

The gene calls are TRBV7-9 and TRBJ1-1; no reliable D call. V lost 6 bases and J lost 4, with 9 bases in between. CDR3 length equals 12 residues. The germline V gene has CDR1 SEHNR and CDR2 FQNEAQ (reference sequence). This CDR3 reads CASSVGSTEAFF. The DNA of the CDR3 is TGTGCCAGCAGTGTTGGGAGCACTGAAGCTTTCTTT.

The V gene is TRBV3-1 (or the pseudogene TRBV3-2), the J gene TRBJ2-7; 8 bases are a match to TRBD1. In germline, CDR1 is LGHDT, CDR2 YNNKEL (reference sequence). The CDR3 runs 16 residues. V was pared by 2 bases and J by 2 bases, with 8 bases of the junction left unmatched. CDR3 protein: CASSQLDRGLAYEQYF. The CDR3 region has the DNA TGTGCCAGCAGCCAACTAGACAGGGGCTTGGCCTACGAGCAGTACTTC.

The chain joins TRBV6-1 to TRBJ2-2, with unresolved D. V was clipped by 3 bases and J by 0 bases, with 5 bases between them. The CDR3 is made up of 14 amino acids. CDR1 MNHNS and CDR2 SASEGT come from the germline V gene. CDR3 coding DNA: TGTGCCAGCAGTGATAGAACGAACACCGGGGAGCTGTTTTTT. It yields the protein CASSDRTNTGELFF.

This rearrangement joins TRBV28 to TRBJ2-1, with 10 bases that match TRBD1. This CDR3 is 15 amino acids long. V gave up 3 bases and J gave up 5 bases; unmatched junction bases: 4. Looked up from germline, CDR1 is MDHEN and CDR2 is SYDVKM. The DNA for the CDR3 is TGTGCCAGCAGTTTTTCGGACAGGGGGAACAATGAGCAGTTCTTC. As protein: CASSFSDRGNNEQFF.

The chain carries TRBV2 and TRBJ1-5, with D perhaps TRBD1 (6 bases). V lost 2 bases and J 4 bases, leaving 12 bases between the germline ends. This CDR3 comprises 15 residues. Germline lookup yields CDR1 SNHLY and CDR2 FYNNEI. CDR3 DNA sequence: TGTGCCAGCAGTGAACAGAGGACAGTTAATCAGCCCCAGCATTTT. This translates into CASSEQRTVNQPQHF.

This rearrangement joins TRBV5-1 to TRBJ2-3; D gene unclear. Germline lookup yields CDR1 SGHRS and CDR2 YFSETQ. The CDR3 runs to 13 residues. V was cut by 0 bases and J by 6 bases, with 8 bases left in between. CDR3: CASSLARLDTQYF. As DNA, the CDR3 is TGCGCCAGCAGCTTGGCTAGGCTCGATACGCAGTATTTT. The whole variable domain, remainder taken from reference TRBV5-1 and TRBJ2-3, is KAGVTQTPRYLIKTRGQQVTLSCSPISGHRSVSWYQQTPGQGLQFLFEYFSETQRNKGNFPGRFSGRQFSNSRSEMNVSTLELGDSALYLCASSLARLDTQYFGPGTRLTVL.

This clone was observed a single time. The chain is built from TRBV6-2 or TRBV6-3 and TRBJ1-3, with TRBD1 matching 10 bases. Germline CDR1 MNHEY, CDR2 SVGEGT. Germline trimming cut 4 bases from V and 4 bases from J; bases unmatched to any gene: 22. The CDR3 contains 21 residues. The CDR3 spells CASSSRGTSGTGEGWGNTIYF. DNA of the CDR3: TGTGCCAGCAGTTCCCGGGGGACCTCCGGGACAGGGGAAGGTTGGGGAAACACCATATATTTT.

CDR3 sequence (DNA): TGTGCCAGCAGCTATGGGTCGGGCAGGGGGGCGGAAAAACTGTTTTTT. The encoded protein is CASSYGSGRGAEKLFF. V usage is TRBV7-2 and J usage is TRBJ1-4; TRBD1 aligns across 7 bases. The CDR3 has 16 residues. The germline CDR1 and CDR2 sequences are SGHTA and FQGNSA. The V segment lost 4 bases and the J segment 8 bases; nucleotides outside the gene matches: 13.